One and the same sample provided the 18 T cell receptor beta chains below, sequenced in a study of shared clonotypes between healthy human individuals (dated by TCRdb to about 2020). For the CD8 naive samples, CD45RO-negative cells were positively selected for CCR7, yielding a CD45RA+CCR7+ population from which TemRA cells were excluded. The library was made by the immunoSEQ multiplex PCR assay. What TCRdb holds here is the immuneACCESS table cut down to in-frame rearrangements. Part of the clones is not present; checked against another copy, under half of the missing clones reflect an unresolved V gene, and the others are unexplained. Recorded for this sample are roughly 2.1 million clones; roughly 91% of them occurred a single time. Over 1.5% of the sample is in the top ten clones. Sequencing was carried out using naive CD8+ T cells from PBMCs. Per the publication, the cell subset or site label means: CD45RA+CCR7+. These receptors were obtained from a man between 18 and 29 years old in good health. Some clones in this sample may be carry-over from other donors' samples.

The chain links TRBV27 to TRBJ2-7, with D perhaps matching TRBD2 (6 bases). V was clipped by 3 bases and J by 6 bases, with 12 bases between them. This CDR3 is built from 13 residues. Germline CDR1 and CDR2: MNHEY and SMNVEV (reference sequence). This CDR3 reads CASSLSGGGEQYF. In DNA form, the CDR3 reads TGTGCCAGCAGTTTGTCTGGGGGAGGCGAGCAGTACTTC.

This clone showed up just once. This chain uses TRBV5-6 with TRBJ1-2; TRBD1 aligns across 7 bases. Germline loops: CDR1 SGHDT, CDR2 YYEEEE. The CDR3 covers 13 residues. The junction had 2 bases not matched to a gene; V was cut back by 2 bases and J by 4 bases. The CDR3 DNA reads as TGTGCCAGCAGCTTTTGGACAGGCTATGGCTACACCTTC. This translates into CASSFWTGYGYTF.

This chain connects TRBV28 to TRBJ2-2, with no clear D. The germline CDR1 and CDR2 sequences are MDHEN and SYDVKM. This CDR3 region has 18 residues. V gave up 6 bases and J gave up 2 bases, with 22 bases separating them. CDR3 in amino acids: CASSSPQIRVGNTGELFF. In nucleotides, the CDR3 is TGTGCCAGCAGCTCCCCCCAGATCCGGGTAGGCAACACCGGGGAGCTGTTTTTT.

The chain carries TRBV2 and TRBJ2-4; D might be TRBD1 (5 bases). Germline CDR1 reads SNHLY; CDR2 reads FYNNEI. V was cut by 6 bases and J by 3 bases, with 12 bases left in between. The CDR3 consists of 14 residues. The CDR3: CASSLTEDKNIQYF. CDR3 in DNA: TGTGCCAGCAGCTTGACAGAGGACAAAAACATTCAGTACTTC.

This chain uses TRBV18 with TRBJ1-5, with D hard to call. The CDR3 is 15 amino acids. The germline gives CDR1 KGHSH, CDR2 LQKENI. The V and J ends lost 4 bases and 3 bases respectively, with 13 bases between them. CDR3 DNA: TGTGCCAGCTCACAACCCACAGCTTTCAATCAGCCCCAGCATTTT. Its translation: CASSQPTAFNQPQHF.

This clone was observed once. As DNA, the CDR3 is TGTGCCAGCAGCTTAGCTCCTCAGGGGTCCTACGAGCAGTACTTC. The encoded protein is CASSLAPQGSYEQYF. The V call is TRBV7-2, the J call TRBJ2-7, with D possibly TRBD1 on 6 matching bases. Between the trimmed V and J ends, which lost 0 bases and 1 base, there was a span of 10 bases. The CDR3 is 15 residues long. CDR1 and CDR2 from the germline V gene are SGHTA and FQGNSA.

This clone was found once. The chain links TRBV9 to TRBJ2-3, with 12 nucleotides matching TRBD2. With 0 bases clipped from V and 4 bases from J, the junction kept 12 bases outside the gene matches. In germline, CDR1 is SGDLS, CDR2 YYNGEE. The CDR3 runs to 19 residues. The CDR3 loop is CASSVEALAGGVSADTQYF. CDR3 DNA sequence: TGTGCCAGCAGCGTAGAAGCCCTAGCGGGGGGGGTTTCGGCAGATACGCAGTATTTT.

CDR3 sequence reads: CASSVRVSGVQETQYF. Written as DNA, the CDR3 is TGTGCCAGCAGCGTACGGGTTAGCGGGGTCCAAGAGACCCAGTACTTC. This chain links TRBV9 with TRBJ2-5, with TRBD2 matching over 8 bases. The CDR3 length is 16 residues. V dropped 1 base and J dropped 1; count of bases not matched to a gene: 6. Germline lookup yields CDR1 SGDLS and CDR2 YYNGEE.

This clone was counted once. The chain is built from TRBV28 and TRBJ2-7, with 7 bases that match TRBD1. CDR3 length: 16 residues. Germline CDR1 reads MDHEN; CDR2 reads SYDVKM. V gave up 5 bases and J gave up 7 bases; unmatched junction bases: 17. The CDR3 reads CASSPLTVAGGQEQYF. Here the CDR3 DNA reads TGTGCCAGCAGTCCCCTCACCGTCGCAGGGGGTCAAGAGCAGTACTTC.

The chain has TRBV5-8 and TRBJ2-7; D unclear. V lost 2 bases and J lost 8, with 8 bases in between. Germline lookup yields CDR1 SGHTS and CDR2 YDEGEE. CDR3 size: 11 residues. CDR3 loop: CASSFDPQQYF. CDR3 in DNA: TGTGCCAGCAGCTTTGACCCCCAGCAGTACTTC.

This rearrangement joins TRBV4-2 to TRBJ2-7; 7 bases match TRBD1. Germline assignment: CDR1 LGHNA and CDR2 YNFKEQ. CDR3 length: 14 amino acids. V was pared by 1 base and J by 6 bases, with 6 bases of the junction left unmatched. CDR3: CASSQGQGMSEQYF. In DNA, the CDR3 is TGTGCCAGCAGCCAAGGACAGGGCATGAGCGAGCAGTACTTC.

This sequence joins TRBV14 and TRBJ2-7, with 11 bases that match TRBD2. This CDR3 is built from 16 residues. The germline gives CDR1 SGHDN, CDR2 FVKESK. The V segment lost 3 bases and the J segment 3 bases; nucleotides outside the gene matches: 7. CDR3 in amino acids: CASSQGLAEAFYEQYF. The CDR3, as DNA: TGTGCCAGCAGCCAGGGACTAGCGGAGGCCTTCTACGAGCAGTACTTC.

The V gene is TRBV28, the J gene TRBJ2-7; D might be TRBD2 (6 bases). V was pared by 6 bases and J by 4 bases, with 16 bases between. Germline V CDR1 and CDR2: MDHEN, SYDVKM. The CDR3 length is 14 residues. The CDR3: CASSPRRGSYEQYF. The CDR3 region has the DNA TGTGCCAGCAGCCCTCGGCGGGGCTCTTACGAGCAGTACTTC.

A single count supports this clone. V usage is TRBV10-3 and J usage is TRBJ2-3; 16 nucleotides agree with TRBD2. CDR3 length: 16 amino acids. Germline CDR1 and CDR2: ENHRY and SYGVKD. V lost 6 bases, J lost 5 bases, and 5 bases stayed unmatched. The CDR3 region is CAIRGLAGGLGDTQYF. CDR3 DNA sequence: TGTGCCATCAGGGGACTAGCGGGAGGGTTGGGAGATACGCAGTATTTT.

The chain employs TRBV2 and TRBJ2-1, with D unresolved. Trimming took off 3 bases at V and 6 bases at J, with 9 bases between the two ends. The CDR3 extends over 13 amino acids. Per the germline V gene, CDR1 is SNHLY and CDR2 is FYNNEI. CDR3 DNA: TGTGCCAGCAGTGACAGGAAACCCAATGAGCAGTTCTTC. The encoded protein is CASSDRKPNEQFF.

The chain carries TRBV6-5 and TRBJ2-7, with 8 bases matching TRBD1. Germline lookup yields CDR1 MNHEY and CDR2 SVGAGI. The CDR3 has 13 amino acids. The trim removed 4 bases at V and 4 bases at J, leaving 3 bases unmatched. As DNA, the CDR3 is TGTGCCAGCAGTTCCCGGACAGGGTACGAGCAGTACTTC. This gives the protein CASSSRTGYEQYF.

The rearrangement joins TRBV5-6 to TRBJ1-2; the D is unclear. CDR3 length: 16 residues. The germline V and J ends were trimmed by 4 bases and 6 bases, with 22 bases remaining between them. CDR1 is SGHDT and CDR2 is YYEEEE in the germline V gene. For the CDR3, the DNA is TGTGCCAGCAGCGGTGTGCCCCCAGCAGCCATGAATGGCTACACCTTC. It translates to CASSGVPPAAMNGYTF.

This chain joins TRBV28 and TRBJ1-1, with 7 bases fitting TRBD1. The J segment lost 7 bases and the V segment lost 9 bases, leaving 11 bases of the junction unmatched. CDR3 size: 13 residues. Germline V gene data show CDR1 as MDHEN and CDR2 as SYDVKM. The CDR3 sequence: CASCSGQKIEAFF. Here the CDR3 DNA reads TGTGCCAGTTGTTCGGGACAGAAAATTGAAGCTTTCTTT. Together with reference TRBV28 and TRBJ1-1, the CDR3 gives the full variable domain: DVKVTQSSRYLVKRTGEKVFLECVQDMDHENMFWYRQDPGLGLRLIYFSYDVKMKEKGDIPEGYSVSREKKERFSLILESASTNQTSMYLCASCSGQKIEAFFGQGTRLTVV.